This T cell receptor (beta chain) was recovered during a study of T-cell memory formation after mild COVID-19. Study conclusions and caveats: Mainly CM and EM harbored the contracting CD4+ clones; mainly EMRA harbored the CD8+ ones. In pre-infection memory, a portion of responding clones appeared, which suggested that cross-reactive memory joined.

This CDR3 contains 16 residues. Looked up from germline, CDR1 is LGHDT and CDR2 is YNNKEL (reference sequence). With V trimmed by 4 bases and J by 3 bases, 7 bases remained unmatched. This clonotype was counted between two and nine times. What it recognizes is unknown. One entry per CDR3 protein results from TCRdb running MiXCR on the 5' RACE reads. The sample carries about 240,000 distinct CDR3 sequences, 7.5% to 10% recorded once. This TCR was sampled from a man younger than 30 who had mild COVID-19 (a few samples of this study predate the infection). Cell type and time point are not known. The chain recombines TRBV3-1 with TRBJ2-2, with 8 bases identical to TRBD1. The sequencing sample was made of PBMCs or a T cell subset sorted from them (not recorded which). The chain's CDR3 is CASSPGRTGYTGELFF. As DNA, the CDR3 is TGTGCCAGCAGCCCCGGACGGACAGGGTACACCGGGGAGCTGTTTTTT.